This is a list of T cell receptor beta chains from one sample in a study of T cells after yellow fever vaccination. TCRdb re-derived calls from the 5' RACE reads in MiXCR, one entry per CDR3 protein. The table lists around 610,000 distinct CDR3 sequences, approximately 13% of them singletons, with around an eighth in the top ten. Sequenced here: PBMCs, sampled on the day of the yellow fever booster vaccination. These receptors all come from a man aged 30 to 45 who received the YFV17D yellow fever vaccine. CDR3s include the opening cysteine and the closing phenylalanine or tryptophan. D genes are given only for firm matches. Only some rows state a clone size, as once, few, many or a class for expanded clones.

j_call: TRBJ2-1
cdr3_length: 18
clone_size: few
d_call: TRBD2
v_call: TRBV2
cdr3_aa: CASSGTSGRAFSYNEQFF
cdr3_nt: TGTGCCAGCAGTGGGACTAGCGGGAGGGCCTTCTCCTACAATGAGCAGTTCTTC

j_call: TRBJ1-4
cdr3_length: 12
clone_size: many
d_call: TRBD1
v_call: TRBV2
cdr3_aa: CATDRGSEKLFF
cdr3_nt: TGTGCCACCGACAGGGGTTCTGAAAAACTGTTTTTT

j_call: TRBJ2-1
cdr3_length: 15
clone_size: few
d_call: -
v_call: TRBV5-1
cdr3_aa: CASSLVTGTINEQFF
cdr3_nt: TGCGCCAGCAGCTTGGTCACCGGGACCATCAATGAGCAGTTCTTC

j_call: TRBJ2-4
cdr3_length: 21
clone_size: -
d_call: TRBD2
v_call: TRBV3-1
cdr3_aa: CASSQDRSSGTEPIAKNIQYF
cdr3_nt: TGTGCCAGCAGCCAAGATCGTTCTAGCGGGACCGAACCGATAGCCAAAAACATTCAGTACTTC

j_call: TRBJ2-1
cdr3_length: 15
clone_size: few
d_call: TRBD2
v_call: TRBV12-3/TRBV12-4
cdr3_aa: CASSLPSGSHREQFF
cdr3_nt: TGTGCCAGCAGCCTTCCTAGCGGGAGTCACCGTGAGCAGTTCTTC

j_call: TRBJ2-4
cdr3_length: 13
clone_size: few
d_call: -
v_call: TRBV12-3/TRBV12-4
cdr3_aa: CASSFPPPAGQYF
cdr3_nt: TGTGCCAGCAGTTTTCCCCCCCCGGCGGGACAGTACTTC

j_call: TRBJ1-1
cdr3_length: 12
clone_size: many
d_call: -
v_call: TRBV5-6
cdr3_aa: CASSFGGTEAFF
cdr3_nt: TGTGCCAGCAGCTTCGGGGGCACTGAAGCTTTCTTT

j_call: TRBJ2-6
cdr3_length: 17
clone_size: few
d_call: -
v_call: TRBV9
cdr3_aa: CASSDLSSFSGANVLTF
cdr3_nt: TGTGCCAGCAGCGATCTATCTAGCTTCTCTGGGGCCAACGTCCTGACTTTC

j_call: TRBJ2-5
cdr3_length: 14
clone_size: -
d_call: TRBD1
v_call: TRBV10-3
cdr3_aa: CAISDRGGKETQYF
cdr3_nt: TGTGCCATCAGCGACAGGGGAGGTAAAGAGACCCAGTACTTC

j_call: TRBJ2-5
cdr3_length: 15
clone_size: few
d_call: TRBD1
v_call: TRBV7-2
cdr3_aa: CASSLGVTGAETQYF
cdr3_nt: TGTGCCAGCAGCTTAGGTGTGACAGGGGCAGAGACCCAGTACTTC

j_call: TRBJ2-6
cdr3_length: 20
clone_size: -
d_call: -
v_call: TRBV18
cdr3_aa: CASRAQSQTHFSSGANVLTF
cdr3_nt: TGTGCCAGCCGCGCCCAAAGTCAGACGCACTTTAGCTCTGGGGCCAACGTCCTGACTTTC

j_call: TRBJ2-4
cdr3_length: 16
clone_size: few
d_call: -
v_call: TRBV28
cdr3_aa: CASSLSGTVAKNIQYF
cdr3_nt: TGTGCCAGCAGTTTGTCGGGGACCGTAGCCAAAAACATTCAGTACTTC

j_call: TRBJ2-7
cdr3_length: 12
clone_size: many
d_call: -
v_call: TRBV7-6
cdr3_aa: CASSDDSYEQYF
cdr3_nt: TGTGCCAGCAGCGACGACAGCTACGAGCAGTACTTC

j_call: TRBJ2-5
cdr3_length: 14
clone_size: few
d_call: -
v_call: TRBV5-1
cdr3_aa: CASSSTRRGETQYF
cdr3_nt: TGCGCCAGCAGTTCGACTAGGAGGGGAGAGACCCAGTACTTC

j_call: TRBJ2-7
cdr3_length: 15
clone_size: few
d_call: TRBD1
v_call: TRBV20-1
cdr3_aa: CSARSPWDRGYEQYF
cdr3_nt: TGCAGTGCTAGATCCCCCTGGGACAGGGGGTACGAGCAGTACTTC

j_call: TRBJ2-2
cdr3_length: 12
clone_size: -
d_call: -
v_call: TRBV12-3/TRBV12-4
cdr3_aa: CASSPEAGELFF
cdr3_nt: TGTGCCAGCAGTCCAGAGGCCGGGGAGCTGTTTTTT

j_call: TRBJ1-2
cdr3_length: 12
clone_size: -
d_call: -
v_call: TRBV20-1
cdr3_aa: CSVRGGDQGYTF
cdr3_nt: TGCAGTGTGCGAGGCGGAGACCAGGGCTACACCTTC

j_call: TRBJ2-5
cdr3_length: 14
clone_size: few
d_call: -
v_call: TRBV12-3/TRBV12-4
cdr3_aa: CASSLFESAETQYF
cdr3_nt: TGTGCCAGCAGTTTGTTTGAGTCGGCGGAGACCCAGTACTTC

j_call: TRBJ2-1
cdr3_length: 13
clone_size: many
d_call: -
v_call: TRBV7-9
cdr3_aa: CASSSASYNEQFF
cdr3_nt: TGTGCCAGCAGCTCCGCCTCCTACAATGAGCAGTTCTTC

j_call: TRBJ2-1
cdr3_length: 13
clone_size: -
d_call: -
v_call: TRBV10-1
cdr3_aa: CASSDQGHNEQFF
cdr3_nt: TGCGCCAGCAGTGACCAGGGGCACAATGAGCAGTTCTTC

j_call: TRBJ2-1
cdr3_length: 15
clone_size: few
d_call: TRBD2
v_call: TRBV7-9
cdr3_aa: CASSLTSGNYNEQFF
cdr3_nt: TGTGCCAGCAGCTTAACTAGCGGAAACTACAATGAGCAGTTCTTC

j_call: TRBJ2-1
cdr3_length: 13
clone_size: -
d_call: -
v_call: TRBV29-1
cdr3_aa: CSVEVHRLDEQFF
cdr3_nt: TGCAGCGTTGAAGTTCACCGTTTGGATGAGCAGTTCTTC

j_call: TRBJ2-7
cdr3_length: 13
clone_size: few
d_call: -
v_call: TRBV20-1
cdr3_aa: CSARDLTSYEQYF
cdr3_nt: TGCAGTGCTAGAGATTTAACCTCCTACGAGCAGTACTTC

j_call: TRBJ2-1
cdr3_length: 14
clone_size: -
d_call: TRBD1
v_call: TRBV19
cdr3_aa: CASSAGQVSNEQFF
cdr3_nt: TGTGCCAGTAGCGCTGGACAGGTTTCGAATGAGCAGTTCTTC

j_call: TRBJ2-5
cdr3_length: 18
clone_size: -
d_call: -
v_call: TRBV5-1
cdr3_aa: CASSQNKPPGAIQETQYF
cdr3_nt: TGCGCCAGCAGCCAAAACAAACCCCCGGGCGCTATCCAAGAGACCCAGTACTTC

j_call: TRBJ1-6
cdr3_length: 15
clone_size: few
d_call: TRBD1
v_call: TRBV18
cdr3_aa: CASSPPGQGGRALHF
cdr3_nt: TGTGCCAGCTCACCACCAGGACAGGGGGGCAGGGCCCTCCACTTT